These T cell receptor beta chains were read from a single sample in a study of radiotherapy plus CTLA-4 blockade in lung cancer. This table comes from immunoSEQ multiplex PCR, and its TCRdb copy is limited to in-frame clones, with some not included. The data hold about 120,000 clones, with nearly 80% observed a single time. The source material was peripheral blood, sampled from a patient treated with radiotherapy plus ipilimumab. These receptor sequences come from a human donor with non-small cell lung cancer who had a partial response to radiotherapy plus ipilimumab. CDR3s leave out the opening cysteine and the closing phenylalanine or tryptophan.

v_gene,j_gene,CDR3aa
TRBV7-9,TRBJ1-5,ASSSNGGQPQH
TRBV28,TRBJ1-1,ASSTRLGRTEAF
TRBV19,TRBJ1-1,ASSRDRVGTEAF
TRBV10-3,TRBJ1-1,AISAGTGKMSTEAF
TRBV5-4,TRBJ1-2,ASSLERNNYGYT
TRBV18,TRBJ2-3,ASSPPVGQGTDTQY
TRBV29-1,TRBJ1-5,SDWTGDHQPQH
TRBV5-1,TRBJ2-7,ASSQGAYEQY
TRBV19,TRBJ1-2,ASSIGGVEYGYT
TRBV28,TRBJ2-5,ASRNSGAQETQY
TRBV6-5,TRBJ1-2,ASRLTGDSGYT
TRBV11-1,TRBJ1-1,ASSLGDRVSEAF
TRBV9,TRBJ2-1,ASSPLTSGRAGNEQF
TRBV7-2,TRBJ1-5,ASSSDRGNQPQH
TRBV28,TRBJ1-1,ASSLLGTGIFTEAF
TRBV28,TRBJ1-1,ASMPWEETPEAF
TRBV4-1,TRBJ2-5,ASSQALTGGAGSETQY
TRBV7-3,TRBJ2-3,ASSSLAGRTDTQY
TRBV7-2,TRBJ1-1,ASSLNGNLEAF
TRBV5-1,TRBJ2-5,ASSLVLADLGETQY
TRBV9,TRBJ1-2,ASSTRRGGSGYT
TRBV5-4,TRBJ1-3,ASSEQGQFGGNTIY
TRBV9,TRBJ1-3,ASSVGATPGNTIY
TRBV25-1,TRBJ1-2,ASSPGTGEDGYT